This T cell receptor (beta chain) stems from a study of blood T cell repertoires in COVID-19. Whole-study context: Specimens from acute and convalescent COVID-19 originated in the United States, Italy and Spain.

Clones were read by immunoSEQ multiplex PCR, and TCRdb kept only the in-frame ones, dropping some. The sample includes hundreds of thousands of clones, approximately 90% of them seen just once. V lost 4 bases, J lost 4 bases, and 17 bases lay in between. Germline V lookup: CDR1 KGHSH, CDR2 LQKENI. CDR3 size: 16 residues. The cohort comprised adults aged 18 to 89 years residing in some 24 US areas. For recovered donors of Cohort 3, there were two negative PCRs, clearance, or symptom resolution. Sequenced: PBMCs or T cells enriched from blood (not recorded which). The chain uses TRBV18 and TRBJ1-3, with D possibly TRBD1 on 6 matching bases. The TCR sequence derives from a woman between 18 and 29 years old who had recovered from COVID-19. The CDR3 coding sequence is TGTGCCAGCTCACAAATACAGGGCGCAGGAGGAAACACCATATATTTT. This encodes CASSQIQGAGGNTIYF. The complete variable domain, with remaining parts taken from reference TRBV18 and TRBJ1-3, reads NAGVMQNPRHLVRRRGQEARLRCSPMKGHSHVYWYRQLPEEGLKFMVYLQKENIIDESGMPKERFSAEFPKEGPSILRIQQVVRGDSAAYFCASSQIQGAGGNTIYFGEGSWLTVV.